The rows below give T cell receptor beta chains drawn from one sample of a study of T cell repertoires in cytomegalovirus infection. TCRdb ran MiXCR on the reads and lists one entry per CDR3 protein. Altogether 300,000 to 400,000 distinct CDR3 sequences are present, 15% to 20% being singletons, with the ten largest covering approximately 8%. Sequencing used PBMCs. These receptors all come from a human donor in good health (CMV status not recorded). Some clones in this sample may be carry-over from other donors' samples. Each CDR3 is given with its conserved first and last residue. A D gene is named only where the DNA matches it firmly. Size tells how often a clone was seen (once, few, many) or the class of an expanded clone, and some rows leave it out.

D gene	V gene	clone size	J gene	CDR3 protein	CDR3 DNA
.	TRBV29-1	.	TRBJ2-3	CSVAGVPQYF	TGCAGCGTTGCAGGGGTCCCGCAGTATTTT
.	TRBV7-6	many	TRBJ1-1	CASSLAPGTRYTEAFF	TGTGCCAGCAGCTTAGCGCCAGGTACTAGATACACTGAAGCTTTCTTT
.	TRBV20-1	.	TRBJ1-6	CSAAFQDSFNSPLHF	TGCAGTGCCGCATTCCAGGACAGCTTTAATTCACCCCTCCACTTT
.	TRBV23-1	.	TRBJ1-5	CASSGRGHSNQPQHF	TGCGCCAGCAGTGGACGGGGCCATAGCAATCAGCCCCAGCATTTT
.	TRBV12-3/TRBV12-4	.	TRBJ1-6	CASSVRFPQPNSPLHF	TGTGCCAGCAGTGTGCGGTTTCCGCAACCGAATTCACCCCTCCACTTT
TRBD2	TRBV12-3/TRBV12-4	.	TRBJ2-3	CASSLRAGGLSDTQYF	TGTGCCAGCAGTTTAAGAGCGGGGGGGCTGTCAGATACGCAGTATTTT
.	TRBV28	many	TRBJ2-7	CASRSSNYEQYF	TGTGCCAGCAGATCCTCAAACTACGAGCAGTACTTC
TRBD1	TRBV5-1	.	TRBJ2-7	CASSLQVTGGYEQYF	TGCGCCAGCAGCTTGCAGGTGACAGGGGGCTACGAGCAGTACTTC
.	TRBV14	few	TRBJ2-1	CASSQDSLGEQFF	TGTGCCAGCAGCCAAGATTCGCTGGGTGAGCAGTTCTTC
.	TRBV12-3/TRBV12-4	many	TRBJ2-5	CASSSSGVQETQYF	TGTGCCAGCAGTTCCTCGGGAGTTCAAGAGACCCAGTACTTC